The 10 T cell receptor beta chains below were found in one sample sequenced in a study of cytomegalovirus exposure and HLA in healthy donors. The protocol was immunoSEQ multiplex PCR, while the TCRdb copy is restricted to in-frame clones and leaves out a portion. This table holds 250,000 or so clones, over 75% found once. What was sequenced was PBMCs. All receptors come from a man younger than 30 in good health and CMV-seropositive.

In this sample, this clone turned up once. The J gene is TRBJ2-7, the V gene TRBV6-1; D is unclear. This CDR3 is 11 amino acids long. The germline V and J ends were trimmed by 6 bases and 4 bases, with 7 bases remaining between them. CDR1 MNHNS and CDR2 SASEGT come from the germline V gene. The CDR3 nucleotides are TGTGCCAGCAGCAACATATACGAGCAGTACTTC. This encodes CASSNIYEQYF.

The table lists this clone with a count of one. V usage is TRBV18 and J usage is TRBJ1-1, with D possibly TRBD1 on 6 matching bases. The V end was cut by 7 bases, the J end by 5 bases, with 17 bases between. Germline loops: CDR1 KGHSH, CDR2 LQKENI. The CDR3 totals 14 residues. The CDR3 nucleotides read TGTGCCAGCTTCGACGCCGGGGGGCGAACTGAAGCTTTCTTT. It translates to CASFDAGGRTEAFF.

CDR3 amino acids: CASSVGERRLNTEAFF. Written as DNA, the CDR3 is TGTGCCAGCAGCGTAGGGGAGAGACGATTGAACACTGAAGCTTTCTTT. This chain connects TRBV9 to TRBJ1-1; no reliable D call. The V end lost 0 bases, the J end lost 0 bases, and 12 bases lay between the germline ends. Germline CDR1 SGDLS, CDR2 YYNGEE. The CDR3 extends over 16 amino acids.

The chain has TRBV28 and TRBJ2-5, with 9 bases identical to TRBD1. V lost 7 bases to trimming and J lost 4 bases; unmatched junction nucleotides: 13. Germline CDR1 and CDR2: MDHEN and SYDVKM. The CDR3 length is 16 residues. CDR3 in DNA: TGTGCCAGCATCATGTCCGGGACAGGGACGCCAGAGACCCAGTACTTC. Its translation: CASIMSGTGTPETQYF.

The chain uses TRBV27 and TRBJ2-7; D is unclear. The CDR3 is made up of 16 amino acids. Looked up from germline, CDR1 is MNHEY and CDR2 is SMNVEV (reference sequence). The V end lost 0 bases, the J end lost 3 bases, and 15 bases lay between the germline ends. The CDR3 region has the DNA TGTGCCAGCAGTTTATCCCCGGGCTCCATAAGCTACGAGCAGTACTTC. This gives the protein CASSLSPGSISYEQYF.

J is TRBJ1-1 and V is TRBV6-6; D gene unclear. Between the trimmed V and J ends, which lost 4 bases and 3 bases, there was a span of 15 bases. The germline CDR1 and CDR2 sequences are MNHNY and SVGAGI (reference sequence). This CDR3 has 15 amino acids. CDR3 region: CASSSSQARYTEAFF. As DNA, the CDR3 is TGTGCCAGCAGTTCATCCCAGGCGAGGTACACTGAAGCTTTCTTT.

The chain combines TRBV12-5 with TRBJ2-2; D is uncertain. V lost 5 bases to trimming and J lost 5 bases, with 6 bases between them. From germline, CDR1 is LGHNT and CDR2 FRNRAP. CDR3 length: 12 residues. CDR3 in amino acids: CASGRDTGELFF. For the CDR3, the DNA is TGTGCTAGTGGTCGCGATACCGGGGAGCTGTTTTTT.

The chain is built from TRBV5-6 and TRBJ2-7; tentative D call: TRBD1 (5 bases). The V gene's germline CDR1 is SGHDT and CDR2 YYEEEE. The length of the CDR3 is 14 residues. The V gene lost 4 bases and the J gene lost 0 bases, with 11 bases spanning the gap. CDR3: CASSPPRASYEQYF. CDR3 DNA: TGTGCCAGCAGCCCCCCCAGGGCCTCCTACGAGCAGTACTTC.

The V call is TRBV9, the J call TRBJ2-2; the match to TRBD1 covers 8 bases. The CDR3 extends over 15 amino acids. Germline V CDR1 and CDR2: SGDLS, YYNGEE. With 4 bases clipped from V and 8 bases from J, the junction kept 10 bases outside the gene matches. CDR3 coding DNA: TGTGCCAGCAGCCCAGGACAGGGTATATTGGGGGAGCTGTTTTTT. Protein: CASSPGQGILGELFF.

This clone was detected once. This rearrangement joins TRBV27 to TRBJ2-1; 8 nucleotides agree with TRBD2. With V trimmed by 3 bases and J by 4 bases, 11 bases remained unmatched. There are 17 residues in the CDR3. Germline V gene data show CDR1 as MNHEY and CDR2 as SMNVEV (reference sequence). CDR3 sequence: CASSFLSGGPWYNEQFF. CDR3 bases: TGTGCCAGCAGTTTTTTATCGGGAGGGCCGTGGTACAATGAGCAGTTCTTC.